Below, 8 T cell receptor beta chains from the same sample are listed, as sequenced in a study of blood T cell repertoires in COVID-19. Repertoires were generated with immunoSEQ multiplex PCR, while TCRdb's copy carries only in-frame clones and drops some. The sample has 75,000 to 95,000 clones; about 80% are singletons. The sequencing sample was made of peripheral blood. These receptors were collected from a man aged 55 to 69 with acute or convalescent COVID-19.

The rearrangement uses TRBV5-1 and TRBJ2-1; no definite D call. The length of the CDR3 is 13 residues. The V gene lost 4 bases and the J gene lost 0 bases, with 5 bases spanning the gap. From germline, CDR1 is SGHRS and CDR2 YFSETQ. CDR3 sequence: CASSGSSYNEQFF. The CDR3 region has the DNA TGCGCCAGCAGCGGCAGCTCCTACAATGAGCAGTTCTTC.

V and J are TRBV12-3 or TRBV12-4 and TRBJ2-1; 8 bases are a match to TRBD1. V lost 6 bases, J lost 6 bases, and 4 bases stayed unmatched. The length of the CDR3 is 13 residues. CDR3 loop: CASSQTGGNEQFF. CDR3 bases: TGTGCCAGCAGCCAAACAGGGGGCAATGAGCAGTTCTTC.

V gene TRBV6-2 or TRBV6-3 combines with J gene TRBJ2-7; 8 nucleotides agree with TRBD1. Germline CDR1 and CDR2: MNHEY and SVGEGT. The CDR3 totals 15 residues. J was trimmed by 6 bases and V by 0 bases; bases with no gene match: 7. The CDR3 here is CASSYSRTGKSEQYF. The DNA for the CDR3 is TGTGCCAGCAGTTACTCAAGGACAGGGAAAAGCGAGCAGTACTTC.

This clone was picked up a small number of times. The V gene is TRBV10-3, the J gene TRBJ2-3; D perhaps matches TRBD2 (5 bases). Germline loops: CDR1 ENHRY, CDR2 SYGVKD. The V end was cut by 11 bases, the J end by 0 bases, with 15 bases between. There are 14 residues in the CDR3. In DNA, the CDR3 is TGTGCCGCCGCCGGGGTTTTGAGCACAGATACGCAGTATTTT. Protein sequence: CAAAGVLSTDTQYF.

The chain has TRBV7-3 and TRBJ2-2; 7 positions match TRBD1. The germline V gene encodes CDR1 SGHTA and CDR2 FQGTGA. CDR3 length: 17 residues. Trimming took 4 bases from V and 7 from J; bases not matched to a gene: 15. The CDR3 spells CASSSNSMTGNSGELFF. The CDR3 coding sequence is TGTGCCAGCAGCTCCAACTCAATGACAGGGAATAGCGGGGAGCTGTTTTTT.

This chain joins TRBV19 and TRBJ1-2; D gene ambiguous. The germline V gene has CDR1 LNHDA and CDR2 SQIVND (reference sequence). V shed 7 bases and J shed 2 bases, with 11 bases lying between them. CDR3 length equals 13 residues. The CDR3 DNA reads TGTGCCAGTACTCCAGGTGGGAACTATGGCTACACCTTC. Translated: CASTPGGNYGYTF.

The chain recombines TRBV18 with TRBJ1-2, with 9 bases fitting TRBD1. Germline CDR1 KGHSH, CDR2 LQKENI. This CDR3 has 18 amino acids. The V gene end was trimmed by 6 bases and the J gene end by 3 bases; junction bases not matched to a gene: 17. Here the CDR3 reads CASSRRERRDRDDYGYTF. The DNA for the CDR3 is TGTGCCAGCTCGCGGAGGGAACGCCGGGACAGGGACGACTATGGCTACACCTTC.

The CDR3 region is CASGQGTNEQFF. The CDR3 region has the DNA TGCGCCAGCGGACAGGGGACAAATGAGCAGTTCTTC. The rearrangement joins TRBV10-2 to TRBJ2-1, with 9 bases matching TRBD1. V was clipped by 8 bases and J by 7 bases; unmatched bases: 3. Germline V CDR1 and CDR2: WSHSY, SAAADI. The CDR3 totals 12 residues.